The rows below give T cell receptor beta chains drawn from one sample of a study of blood T cell repertoires in COVID-19. Sequencing used immunoSEQ multiplex PCR; TCRdb keeps in-frame clones, though not all of them. The table records about 120,000 clones, roughly 90% of them present only once. The material sequenced was peripheral blood. The receptor source for this set is a man aged 70 or older who had recovered from COVID-19. Each CDR3 is given with its conserved first and last residue. D genes are given only for firm matches. Clone sizes are given selectively: once, few, many, or a class where the clone is expanded.

>NA|TRBD1|TRBV7-9|TRBJ2-7
TGTGCCAGCAGCTTAGCGTGGGACAGCTACGAGCAGTACTTC
CASSLAWDSYEQYF
>NA|NA|TRBV24-1|TRBJ2-1
TGTGCCACCAGTGATTCAAAGCCAGGGGAATACAATGAGCAGTTCTTC
CATSDSKPGEYNEQFF
>NA|NA|TRBV28|TRBJ2-3
TGTGCCAGCAGTTTCCCTCTGACAGGCACCTCCACAGATACGCAGTATTTT
CASSFPLTGTSTDTQYF
>once|TRBD1|TRBV5-4|TRBJ2-1
TGTGCCAGCAGCTACGGGACAGGAGTTTACAATGAGCAGTTCTTC
CASSYGTGVYNEQFF
>NA|TRBD1|TRBV18|TRBJ2-5
TGTGCCAGCTCACCTGGGACAGGGGGAAAGGAGACCCAGTACTTC
CASSPGTGGKETQYF
>NA|TRBD1|TRBV18|TRBJ1-4
TGTGCCAGCTCACCCCCGGGACAGGTCGGGGAAAAACTGTTTTTT
CASSPPGQVGEKLFF
>NA|TRBD2|TRBV11-2|TRBJ2-1
TGTGCCAGCAGCCTAGAAACTAGCGGGAGAATCGGTGAGCAGTTCTTC
CASSLETSGRIGEQFF
>NA|NA|TRBV28|TRBJ1-2
TGTGCCAGCAGTTTATCGGGGACTGCTTACGGTTATGGCTACACCTTC
CASSLSGTAYGYGYTF
>NA|TRBD2|TRBV15|TRBJ2-1
TGTGCCACCAGCAGAGATAGCGGGAGGGCTGTTGGGAATGAGCAGTTCTTC
CATSRDSGRAVGNEQFF
>NA|TRBD1|TRBV18|TRBJ1-1
TGTGCCAGCTCGGCACAGGGGTTTAACACTGAAGCTTTCTTT
CASSAQGFNTEAFF
>NA|NA|TRBV11-1|TRBJ2-5
TGTGCCAGCAGCCATCACACAGGGCGGGAGACCCAGTACTTC
CASSHHTGRETQYF
>NA|NA|TRBV4-1|TRBJ2-7
TGCGCCAGCAGCCAAGATCGCACGGTGCAGTACTTC
CASSQDRTVQYF
>NA|TRBD1|TRBV7-3|TRBJ2-2
TGTGCCAGCAGCTTTCAGGGGGCCACCGGGGAGCTGTTTTTT
CASSFQGATGELFF
>NA|NA|TRBV5-8|TRBJ1-6
TGTGCCAGCAGCTTGATGAACTTTGGTTCACCCCTCCACTTT
CASSLMNFGSPLHF
>NA|TRBD2|TRBV11-2|TRBJ2-5
TGTGCCAGCAGCGACACTAGCGGGGGAGAGACCCAGTACTTC
CASSDTSGGETQYF
>NA|NA|TRBV13|TRBJ2-1
TGTGCCAGCAGCTTAGGCCCAGGGAATGAGCAGTTCTTC
CASSLGPGNEQFF
>NA|NA|TRBV5-1|TRBJ1-1
TGCGCCAGCAGCCTGGAGAGGAACACTGAAGCTTTCTTT
CASSLERNTEAFF
>NA|TRBD1|TRBV7-9|TRBJ2-7
TGTGCCAGCAGCTTACCGGACAGGGCCTACGAGCAGTACTTC
CASSLPDRAYEQYF
>NA|NA|TRBV2|TRBJ2-2
TGTGCCAGCAGTGGATTTGCGGCGAACACCGGGGAGCTGTTTTTT
CASSGFAANTGELFF
>NA|NA|TRBV6-5|TRBJ1-2
TGTGCCAGCACCTACAGGAGGGGCTCCCTCTATGGCTACACCTTC
CASTYRRGSLYGYTF
>NA|NA|TRBV7-2|TRBJ2-1
TGTGCCAGCAGCACGAAATACACTGAGCAGTTCTTC
CASSTKYTEQFF
>NA|NA|TRBV6-1|TRBJ2-5
TGTGCCAGCAGTTCAATCCAAGAGACCCAGTACTTC
CASSSIQETQYF
>NA|NA|TRBV6-5|TRBJ2-5
TGTGCCAGCAGCCTCCGCGGGCAAGAGACCCAGTACTTC
CASSLRGQETQYF
>NA|TRBD2|TRBV4-3|TRBJ2-3
TGCGCCAGCAGCCAGAGACTAGCATATGGCACAGATACGCAGTATTTT
CASSQRLAYGTDTQYF
>few|NA|TRBV4-3|TRBJ1-6
TGCGCCAGCAGCCAAGGTCCGGCGGGCTATAATTCACCCCTCCACTTT
CASSQGPAGYNSPLHF
>NA|NA|TRBV7-5|TRBJ2-7
TGTGCCAGAGGCTTTAGTGGAGGCTCCTACGAGCAGTACTTC
CARGFSGGSYEQYF
>once|TRBD1|TRBV7-9|TRBJ2-1
TGTGCCAGCAGGCCCGGGACAGGGTACAATGAGCAGTTCTTC
CASRPGTGYNEQFF
>few|NA|TRBV28|TRBJ1-2
TGTGCCAGCAGTTCCGGGTCCGACTATGGCTACACCTTC
CASSSGSDYGYTF
>NA|TRBD1|TRBV4-1|TRBJ2-7
TGCGCCAGCAGCTCACAGACCGGGACAGGGATGTACGAGCAGTACTTC
CASSSQTGTGMYEQYF
>NA|NA|TRBV2|TRBJ2-3
TGTGCCAGCGGGCAGGAGGGTAGCACAGATACGCAGTATTTT
CASGQEGSTDTQYF
>few|NA|TRBV4-1|TRBJ1-5
TGCGCCAGCAGCCAAGAGAACAGGGTGAACCAGCCCCAGCATTTT
CASSQENRVNQPQHF
>NA|NA|TRBV5-1|TRBJ2-5
TGCGCCAGCAGCCGAGAGGGCGCAGGGGTCTCCCTAGAAGAGACCCAGTACTTC
CASSREGAGVSLEETQYF
>once|TRBD2|TRBV7-8|TRBJ2-7
TGTGCCAGCAGCAGAGATCGCCCGGGAGGGCCTGGCTACGAGCAGTACTTC
CASSRDRPGGPGYEQYF
>few|NA|TRBV7-3|TRBJ2-3
TGTGCCAGCAGCTTACGCCATCTAGCAGATACGCAGTATTTT
CASSLRHLADTQYF
>NA|NA|TRBV2|TRBJ2-6
TGTGCCAGCAGTGAAGAACTCGGGAGAGCAGCTGGGGCCAACGTCCTGACTTTC
CASSEELGRAAGANVLTF
>NA|NA|TRBV3-1/TRBV3-2|TRBJ2-5
TGTGCCAGCATGGGGCTCCAAGAGACCCAGTACTTC
CASMGLQETQYF
>NA|NA|TRBV28|TRBJ1-3
TGTGCCAGCATCTCCCTTTATAGTAGCACCATATATTTT
CASISLYSSTIYF
>NA|NA|TRBV29-1|TRBJ2-1
TGCAGCGCCCGAGACAGAGGCTACAATGAGCAGTTCTTC
CSARDRGYNEQFF
>NA|NA|TRBV4-1|TRBJ2-7
TGCGCCAGCAGCCAAACAGGGTCAGGCGAGCAGTACTTC
CASSQTGSGEQYF
>NA|TRBD2|TRBV5-1|TRBJ2-3
TGCGCCAGCAGCTTGGGAGTAGCGGGTAGCACAGATACGCAGTATTTT
CASSLGVAGSTDTQYF
>NA|TRBD1|TRBV28|TRBJ1-4
TGTGCCAGCCTGGGACAGAATTTTGAAAAACTGTTTTTT
CASLGQNFEKLFF
>NA|TRBD1|TRBV5-5|TRBJ2-7
TGTGCCAGCAGCCCAGGGACAGGGGTTTGGGACGAGCAGTACTTC
CASSPGTGVWDEQYF
>NA|TRBD1|TRBV27|TRBJ2-2
TGTGCCAGCAGTTCCCCGGGACAGGGAATTACCGGGGAGCTGTTTTTT
CASSSPGQGITGELFF
>once|TRBD1|TRBV12-3/TRBV12-4|TRBJ2-2
TGTGCCAGCAGTTTTGACAGGGCCGGGGAGCTGTTTTTT
CASSFDRAGELFF
>NA|NA|TRBV3-1/TRBV3-2|TRBJ1-1
TGTGCCAGCAGCCCAAGAGCGGGGAACACTGAAGCTTTCTTT
CASSPRAGNTEAFF
>NA|TRBD1|TRBV7-8|TRBJ1-5
TGTGCCAGCAGCTATGGACAGGGGTTTAATCAGCCCCAGCATTTT
CASSYGQGFNQPQHF
>NA|NA|TRBV19|TRBJ1-3
TGTGCCGTTGCGAGAGAATCTGGAAACACCATATATTTT
CAVARESGNTIYF
>NA|NA|TRBV19|TRBJ2-2
TGTGCCAGTAGTATGCGGACCGGGGAGCTGTTTTTT
CASSMRTGELFF
>NA|TRBD1|TRBV9|TRBJ1-2
TGTGCCAGCAGACCTACAGGGGCCTATGGCTACACCTTC
CASRPTGAYGYTF
>NA|NA|TRBV3-1/TRBV3-2|TRBJ1-5
TGTGCCAGCAGCCAAGCGTCCAGGAATAGAAAGCCCCAGCATTTT
CASSQASRNRKPQHF
>NA|NA|TRBV5-1|TRBJ2-3
TGCGCCAGCAGCTTGGACGCGGCTATCACAGATACGCAGTATTTT
CASSLDAAITDTQYF
>NA|TRBD2|TRBV5-1|TRBJ2-1
TGCGCCAGCACCATCCAGGGCGGGGGCTACAATGAGCAGTTCTTC
CASTIQGGGYNEQFF
>NA|TRBD2|TRBV5-4|TRBJ2-5
TGTGCCAGCAGCCGGGTCGGGGGGCAAGAGACCCAGTACTTC
CASSRVGGQETQYF
>NA|NA|TRBV7-8|TRBJ2-7
TGTGCCAGCAGCTCAGAACCAGGGTACGAGCAGTACTTC
CASSSEPGYEQYF
>NA|TRBD1|TRBV28|TRBJ2-5
TGTGCCAGCAGTTCACGTCGGACAGGGAGGGAGACCCAGTACTTC
CASSSRRTGRETQYF
>NA|NA|TRBV5-4|TRBJ2-1
TGTGCCAGCAGCGCGGGTCCCCCTGACGAAGGGTACAATGAGCAGTTCTTC
CASSAGPPDEGYNEQFF